This T cell receptor beta chain derives from a study of HIV-infected patients and healthy controls. About 500 ng RNA was reverse transcribed with alpha and beta constant-region primers. Each of the alpha and beta chains got its own library through chain-specific third strand synthesis with indices. Via MiXCR, TCRdb re-called the 5' RACE reads, giving one row per CDR3 protein. The sample contains 13,000 or so distinct CDR3 sequences, approximately 10% of which appear only once. No cell fractionation was done, so the repertoire covers all unsorted peripheral blood T cells. Many counts were recorded for this clonotype. Antigen specificity is unknown. Study observations and caveats: HIV+ repertoires were severely depleted of MAIT alpha-chain CDR3s, unlike healthy controls. Compared with controls, mean Gini indices were significantly raised in HIV-infected repertoires, possibly indicating oligoclonality. With just sixteen HIV-infected individuals processed, the findings' generality was considered strongly limited.

Germline V gene lookup returns CDR1 SEHNR and CDR2 FQNEAQ (reference sequence). The CDR3 runs 13 residues. V was clipped by 9 bases and J by 5 bases, with 14 bases between them. The rearrangement links TRBV7-9 to TRBJ2-1, with D perhaps being TRBD1 or TRBD2 (6 bases each). Sequencing input: blood. This clonotype was sampled from an adult in good health. The CDR3 spells CARSRGDNNEQFF. The DNA of the CDR3 is TGTGCCAGGAGTAGGGGGGACAACAATGAGCAGTTCTTC.